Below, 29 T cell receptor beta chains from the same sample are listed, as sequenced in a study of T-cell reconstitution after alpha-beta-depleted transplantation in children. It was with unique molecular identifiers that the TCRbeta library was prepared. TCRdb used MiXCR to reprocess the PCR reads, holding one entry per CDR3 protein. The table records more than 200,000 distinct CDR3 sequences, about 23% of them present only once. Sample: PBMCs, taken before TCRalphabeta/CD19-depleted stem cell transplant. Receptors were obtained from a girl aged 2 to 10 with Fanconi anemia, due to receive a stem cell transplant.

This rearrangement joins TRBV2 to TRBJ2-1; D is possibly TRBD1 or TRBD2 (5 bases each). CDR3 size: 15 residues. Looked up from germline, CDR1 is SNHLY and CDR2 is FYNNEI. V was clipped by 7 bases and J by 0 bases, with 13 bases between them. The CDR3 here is CASNSGPSSYNEQFF. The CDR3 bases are TGTGCCAGCAATTCGGGGCCGAGCTCCTACAATGAGCAGTTCTTC.

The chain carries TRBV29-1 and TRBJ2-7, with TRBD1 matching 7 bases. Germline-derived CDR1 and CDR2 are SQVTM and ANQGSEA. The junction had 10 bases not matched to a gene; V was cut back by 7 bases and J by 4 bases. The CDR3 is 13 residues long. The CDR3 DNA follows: TGCAGCGCCTCCGACAGGGCTCGATACGAGCAGTACTTC. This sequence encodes CSASDRARYEQYF.

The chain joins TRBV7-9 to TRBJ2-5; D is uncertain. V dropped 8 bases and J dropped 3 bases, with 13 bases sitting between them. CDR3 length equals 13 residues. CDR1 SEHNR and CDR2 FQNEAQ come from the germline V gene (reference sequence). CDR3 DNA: TGTGCCAGCGATCTGGATTTGAAAGAGACCCAGTACTTC. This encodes CASDLDLKETQYF.

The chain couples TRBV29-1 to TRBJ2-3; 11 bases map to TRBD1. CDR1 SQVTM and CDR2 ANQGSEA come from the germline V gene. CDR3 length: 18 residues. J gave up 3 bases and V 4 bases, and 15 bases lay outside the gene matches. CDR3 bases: TGCAGCGTTGTTGGGACAGGGGGTTTCCTAGCGGGGACAGATACGCAGTATTTT. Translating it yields CSVVGTGGFLAGTDTQYF.

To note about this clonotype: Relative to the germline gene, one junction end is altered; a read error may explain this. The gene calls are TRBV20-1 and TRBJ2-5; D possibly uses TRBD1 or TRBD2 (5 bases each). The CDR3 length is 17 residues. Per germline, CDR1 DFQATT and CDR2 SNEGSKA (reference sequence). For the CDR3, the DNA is TGCTGTGCCTCACCGGGGCCCGGGACGGTGTTGGGGGAGACCCAGTACTTC. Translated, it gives CCASPGPGTVLGETQYF.

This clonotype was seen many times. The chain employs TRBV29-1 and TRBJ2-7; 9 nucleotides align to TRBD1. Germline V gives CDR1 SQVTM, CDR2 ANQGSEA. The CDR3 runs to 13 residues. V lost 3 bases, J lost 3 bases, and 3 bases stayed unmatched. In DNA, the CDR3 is TGCAGCGTTGAGGGACAGGGTGGCTACGAGCAGTACTTC. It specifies CSVEGQGGYEQYF.

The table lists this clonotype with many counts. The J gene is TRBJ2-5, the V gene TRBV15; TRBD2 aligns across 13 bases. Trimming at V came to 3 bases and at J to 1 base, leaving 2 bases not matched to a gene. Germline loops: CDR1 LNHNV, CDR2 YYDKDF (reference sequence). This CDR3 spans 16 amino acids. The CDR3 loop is CATSSGTSGAQETQYF. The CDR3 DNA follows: TGTGCCACCAGCAGCGGGACTAGCGGGGCCCAAGAGACCCAGTACTTC.

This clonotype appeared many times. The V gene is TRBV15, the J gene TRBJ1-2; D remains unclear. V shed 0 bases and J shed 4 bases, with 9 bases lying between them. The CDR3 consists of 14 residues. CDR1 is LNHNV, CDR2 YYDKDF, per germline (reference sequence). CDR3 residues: CATSREPKSYGYTF. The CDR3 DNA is TGTGCCACCAGCAGAGAACCCAAGTCCTATGGCTACACCTTC.

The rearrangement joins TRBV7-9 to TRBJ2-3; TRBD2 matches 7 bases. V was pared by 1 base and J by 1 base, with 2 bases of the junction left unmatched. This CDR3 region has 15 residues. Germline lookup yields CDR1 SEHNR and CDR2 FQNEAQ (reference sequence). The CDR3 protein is CASSLVLAGTDTQYF. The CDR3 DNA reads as TGTGCCAGCAGCTTAGTCCTAGCGGGCACAGATACGCAGTATTTT.

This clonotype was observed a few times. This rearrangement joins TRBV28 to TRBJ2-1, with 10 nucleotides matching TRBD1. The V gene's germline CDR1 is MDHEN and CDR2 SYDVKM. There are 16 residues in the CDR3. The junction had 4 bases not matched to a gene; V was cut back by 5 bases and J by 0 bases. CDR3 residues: CASSGTGAPSYNEQFF. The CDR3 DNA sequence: TGTGCCAGCAGTGGGACAGGGGCCCCCTCCTACAATGAGCAGTTCTTC.

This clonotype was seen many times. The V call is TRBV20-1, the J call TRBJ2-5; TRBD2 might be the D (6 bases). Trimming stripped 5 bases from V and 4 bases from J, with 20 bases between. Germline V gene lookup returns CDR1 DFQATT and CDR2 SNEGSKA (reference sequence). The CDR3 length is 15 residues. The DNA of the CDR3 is TGCAGTGCTCCCAAGGCGGGCGGGATGAGAGAGACCCAGTACTTC. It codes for CSAPKAGGMRETQYF.

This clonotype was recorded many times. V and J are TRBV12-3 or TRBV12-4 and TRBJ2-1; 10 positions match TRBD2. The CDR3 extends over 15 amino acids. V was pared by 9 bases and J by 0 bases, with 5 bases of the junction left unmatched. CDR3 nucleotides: TGTGCCAGTAGCGGGGGGCCGAGCTCCTACAATGAGCAGTTCTTC. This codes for CASSGGPSSYNEQFF.

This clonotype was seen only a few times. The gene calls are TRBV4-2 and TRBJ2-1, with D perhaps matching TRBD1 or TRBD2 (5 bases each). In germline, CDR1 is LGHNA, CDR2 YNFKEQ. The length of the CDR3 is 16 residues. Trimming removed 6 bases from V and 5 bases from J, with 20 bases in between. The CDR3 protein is CASSPIMSGADNEQFF. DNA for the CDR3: TGTGCCAGCAGTCCAATAATGTCCGGGGCCGACAATGAGCAGTTCTTC.

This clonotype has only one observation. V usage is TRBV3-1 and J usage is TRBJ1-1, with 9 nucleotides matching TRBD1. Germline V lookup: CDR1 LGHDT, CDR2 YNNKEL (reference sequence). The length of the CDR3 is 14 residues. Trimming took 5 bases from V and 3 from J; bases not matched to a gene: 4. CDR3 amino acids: CASSDRGGDTEAFF. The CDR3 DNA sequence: TGTGCCAGCAGCGACAGGGGGGGAGACACTGAAGCTTTCTTT.

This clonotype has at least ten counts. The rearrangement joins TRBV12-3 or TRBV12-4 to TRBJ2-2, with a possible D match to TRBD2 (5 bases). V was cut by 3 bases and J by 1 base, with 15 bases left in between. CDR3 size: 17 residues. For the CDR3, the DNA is TGTGCCAGCAGTTTTCTTGTTGAGGGTCGGAACACCGGGGAGCTGTTTTTT. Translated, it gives CASSFLVEGRNTGELFF.

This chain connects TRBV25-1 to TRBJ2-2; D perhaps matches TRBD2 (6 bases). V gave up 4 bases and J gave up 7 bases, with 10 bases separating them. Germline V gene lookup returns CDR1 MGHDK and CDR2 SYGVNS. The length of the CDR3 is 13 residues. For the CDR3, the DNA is TGTGCCAGCAGTGGGTTTAGCGGCGGGGAGCTGTTTTTT. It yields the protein CASSGFSGGELFF.

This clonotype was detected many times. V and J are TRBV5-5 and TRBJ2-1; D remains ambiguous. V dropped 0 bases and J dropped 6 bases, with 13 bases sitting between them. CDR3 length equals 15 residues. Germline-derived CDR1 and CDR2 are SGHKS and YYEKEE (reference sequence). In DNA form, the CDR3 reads TGTGCCAGCAGCTTGGTGATTGGGGTCTTCAATGAGCAGTTCTTC. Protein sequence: CASSLVIGVFNEQFF.

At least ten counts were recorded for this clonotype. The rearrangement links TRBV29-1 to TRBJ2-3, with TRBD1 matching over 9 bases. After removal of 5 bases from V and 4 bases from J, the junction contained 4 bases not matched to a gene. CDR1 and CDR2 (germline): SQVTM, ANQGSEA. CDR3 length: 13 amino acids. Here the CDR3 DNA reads TGCAGCGTTTCCGGGACAGGGCCAGATACGCAGTATTTT. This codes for CSVSGTGPDTQYF.

The CDR3, as DNA: TGCAGTGCTAGAGATAATAGCGGGGGGGTTATCAGCACAGATACGCAGTATTTT. Amino acid sequence: CSARDNSGGVISTDTQYF. This chain joins TRBV20-1 and TRBJ2-3; the match to TRBD2 covers 11 bases. J was trimmed by 0 bases and V by 0 bases; bases with no gene match: 8. Germline-derived CDR1 and CDR2 are DFQATT and SNEGSKA (reference sequence). This CDR3 region has 18 residues.

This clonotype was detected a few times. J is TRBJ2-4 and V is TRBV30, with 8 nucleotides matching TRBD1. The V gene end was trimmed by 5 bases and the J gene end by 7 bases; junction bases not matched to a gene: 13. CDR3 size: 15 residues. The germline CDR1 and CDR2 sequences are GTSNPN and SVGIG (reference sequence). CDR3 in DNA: TGTGCCTGGGGCCCTTTCCAGGGGGCATGGAACATTCAGTACTTC. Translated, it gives CAWGPFQGAWNIQYF. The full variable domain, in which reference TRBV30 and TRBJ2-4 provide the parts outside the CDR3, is SQTIHQWPATLVQPVGSPLSLECTVEGTSNPNLYWYRQAAGRGLQLLFYSVGIGQISSEVPQNLSASRPQDRQFILSSKKLLLSDSGFYLCAWGPFQGAWNIQYFGAGTRLSVL.

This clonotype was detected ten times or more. This CDR3 is CASSERSGNEQFF. The CDR3 region has the DNA TGTGCCAGCAGCGAAAGGTCGGGTAATGAGCAGTTCTTC. This rearrangement joins TRBV4-2 to TRBJ2-1, with D unresolved. Trimming stripped 5 bases from V and 7 bases from J, with 12 bases between. This CDR3 region has 13 residues. CDR1 and CDR2 from the germline V gene are LGHNA and YNFKEQ.

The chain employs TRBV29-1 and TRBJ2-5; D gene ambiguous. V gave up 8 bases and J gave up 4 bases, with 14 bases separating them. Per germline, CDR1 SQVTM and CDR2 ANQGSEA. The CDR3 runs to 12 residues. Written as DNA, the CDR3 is TGCAGCTCCGAAGCAGGTAGAGAGACCCAGTACTTC. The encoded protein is CSSEAGRETQYF.

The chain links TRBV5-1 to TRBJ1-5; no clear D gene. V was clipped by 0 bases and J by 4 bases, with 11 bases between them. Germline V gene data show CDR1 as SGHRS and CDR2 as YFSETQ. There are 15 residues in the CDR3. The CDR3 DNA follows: TGCGCCAGCAGCTTGGGGCAGGTGCCTAATCAGCCCCAGCATTTT. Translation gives CASSLGQVPNQPQHF.

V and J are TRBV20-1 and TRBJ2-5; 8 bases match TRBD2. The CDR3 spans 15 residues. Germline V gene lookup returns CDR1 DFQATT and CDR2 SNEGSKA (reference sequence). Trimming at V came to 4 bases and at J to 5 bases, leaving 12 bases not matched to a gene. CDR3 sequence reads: CSAKLQAGVGETQYF. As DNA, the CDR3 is TGCAGTGCTAAGTTACAAGCGGGAGTGGGGGAGACCCAGTACTTC.

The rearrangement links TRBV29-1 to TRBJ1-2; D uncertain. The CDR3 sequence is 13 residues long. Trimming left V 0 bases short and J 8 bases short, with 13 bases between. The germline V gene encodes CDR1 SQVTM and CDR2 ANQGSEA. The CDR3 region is CSVEENRRRGYTF. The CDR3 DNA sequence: TGCAGCGTTGAAGAGAACAGACGCAGGGGCTACACCTTC.

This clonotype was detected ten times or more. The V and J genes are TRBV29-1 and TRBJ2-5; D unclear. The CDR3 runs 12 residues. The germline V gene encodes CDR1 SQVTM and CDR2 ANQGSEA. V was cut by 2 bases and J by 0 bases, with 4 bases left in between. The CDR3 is CSVEPYQETQYF. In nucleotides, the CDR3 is TGCAGCGTTGAACCGTACCAAGAGACCCAGTACTTC.

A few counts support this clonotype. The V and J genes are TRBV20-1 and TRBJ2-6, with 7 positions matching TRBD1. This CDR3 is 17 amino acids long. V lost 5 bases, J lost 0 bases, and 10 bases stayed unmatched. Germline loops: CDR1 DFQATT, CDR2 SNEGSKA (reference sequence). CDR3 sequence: CSAPYDRADSGANVLTF. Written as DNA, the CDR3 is TGCAGTGCTCCTTACGACAGGGCCGACTCTGGGGCCAACGTCCTGACTTTC.

CDR3 loop: CASSYSMAPRFNEQFF. In DNA form, the CDR3 reads TGTGCCAGCAGTTACTCGATGGCCCCGCGATTCAATGAGCAGTTCTTC. V gene TRBV6-7 combines with J gene TRBJ2-1; D unresolved. TRBV6-7 qualifies as an ORF whose function is uncertain. This CDR3 region has 16 residues. Trimming pared 0 bases from V and 6 bases from J, leaving 15 bases between.

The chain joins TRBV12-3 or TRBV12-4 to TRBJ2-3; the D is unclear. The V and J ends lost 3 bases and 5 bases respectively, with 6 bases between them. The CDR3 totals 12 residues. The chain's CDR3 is CASSFAQDTQYF. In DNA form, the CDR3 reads TGTGCCAGCAGTTTCGCCCAAGATACGCAGTATTTT.